This record covers a single T cell receptor (beta chain). The data belong to a study of CDR3 diversity in severe acne. V was trimmed by 10 bases and J by 11 bases, leaving 16 bases between them. This CDR3 contains 11 residues. Germline values: CDR1 ENHRY, CDR2 SYGVKD. Each CDR3 protein gets one entry after TCRdb re-called the PCR reads with MiXCR. The top ten hold around 10% of the sample, which has approximately 77,000 distinct CDR3 sequences, around 47% seen once. The V and J genes are TRBV10-3 and TRBJ2-3; possibly TRBD2 for D (5 bases). What was sequenced was blood. This TCR derives from a male donor with severe acne vulgaris. CDR3 region: CASTTEGRQYF. CDR3 sequence (DNA): TGTGCCAGCACGACTGAGGGAAGGCAGTATTTT.